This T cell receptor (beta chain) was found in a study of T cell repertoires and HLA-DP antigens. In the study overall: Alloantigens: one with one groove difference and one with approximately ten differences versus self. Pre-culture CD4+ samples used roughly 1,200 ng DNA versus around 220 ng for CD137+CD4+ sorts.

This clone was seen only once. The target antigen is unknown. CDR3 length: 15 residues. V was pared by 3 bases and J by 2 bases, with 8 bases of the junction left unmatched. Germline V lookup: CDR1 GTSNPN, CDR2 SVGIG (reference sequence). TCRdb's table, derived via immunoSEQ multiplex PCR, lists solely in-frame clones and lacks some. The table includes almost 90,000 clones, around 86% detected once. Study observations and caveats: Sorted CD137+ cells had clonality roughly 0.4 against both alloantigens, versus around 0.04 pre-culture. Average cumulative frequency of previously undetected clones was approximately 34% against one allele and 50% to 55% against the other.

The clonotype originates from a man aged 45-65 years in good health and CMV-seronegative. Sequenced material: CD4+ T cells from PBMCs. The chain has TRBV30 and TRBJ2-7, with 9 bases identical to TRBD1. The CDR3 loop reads CAWRTPGQGAYEQYF. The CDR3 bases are TGTGCCTGGAGGACGCCGGGACAGGGAGCCTACGAGCAGTACTTC.